Given below is one T cell receptor (beta chain) in context. Its antigen is not identified. For TCR beta, libraries came from iRepertoire HTBI primers and Arm-PCR of CDR3 regions. TCRdb reanalysed the multiplex PCR reads using MiXCR and keeps one entry per CDR3 protein. The repertoire holds around 420,000 distinct CDR3 sequences, roughly 15% seen once, with 22% in the top ten. The data are from a study of regulatory T cells in long-lasting Graves disease. Study summary: Newly diagnosed Graves' patients had taken antithyroid drugs under 3 months.

Study-wide results and limits: Segments TRBV28, TRBJ1-2 and TRBJ2-5 showed preferential usage in persistent disease.

In germline, CDR1 is DFQATT, CDR2 SNEGSKA (reference sequence). The CDR3 loop spans 17 amino acids. Time point specified: newly diagnosed GD, antithyroid drugs for less than 3 months. PBMCs provided the RNA from which the TCR library was made. This receptor was taken from a female donor with Graves disease. The chain couples TRBV20-1 to TRBJ2-1, with 8 bases aligning to TRBD2. The last part of the DNA fits TRBJ2-5 better; the J call may be wrong. The sequences come from peripheral blood mononuclear cells (PBMCs), collected at new diagnosis, from a patient treated with antithyroid drugs. This CDR3 reads CSATRTGGGRFQETQYF. CDR3 nucleotide sequence: TGCAGTGCTACCCGCACGGGGGGCGGGAGGTTCCAAGAGACCCAGTACTTC.